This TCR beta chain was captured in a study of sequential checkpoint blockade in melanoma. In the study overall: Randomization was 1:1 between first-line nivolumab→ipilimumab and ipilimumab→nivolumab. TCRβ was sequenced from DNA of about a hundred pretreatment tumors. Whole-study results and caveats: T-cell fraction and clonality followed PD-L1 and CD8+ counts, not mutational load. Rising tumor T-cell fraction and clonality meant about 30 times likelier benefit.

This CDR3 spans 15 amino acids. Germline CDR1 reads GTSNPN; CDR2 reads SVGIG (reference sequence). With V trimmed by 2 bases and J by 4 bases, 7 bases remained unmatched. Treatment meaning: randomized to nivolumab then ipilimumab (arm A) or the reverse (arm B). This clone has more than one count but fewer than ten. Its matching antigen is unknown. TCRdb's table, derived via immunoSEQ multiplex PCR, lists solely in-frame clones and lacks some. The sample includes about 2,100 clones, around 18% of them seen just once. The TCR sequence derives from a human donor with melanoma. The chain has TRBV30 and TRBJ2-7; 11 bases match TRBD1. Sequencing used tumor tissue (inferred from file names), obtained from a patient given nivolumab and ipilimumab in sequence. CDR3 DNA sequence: TGTGCCTGGAGTCACGGACAGGGGGCAATGTACGAGCAGTACTTC. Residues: CAWSHGQGAMYEQYF. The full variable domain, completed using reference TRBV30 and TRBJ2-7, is SQTIHQWPATLVQPVGSPLSLECTVEGTSNPNLYWYRQAAGRGLQLLFYSVGIGQISSEVPQNLSASRPQDRQFILSSKKLLLSDSGFYLCAWSHGQGAMYEQYFGPGTRLTVT.